This entry features one T cell receptor beta chain sequence. Its antigen is unidentified. This record comes from a study of graft-versus-host responses after intestinal transplantation. For the study at large: Once they had received anti-thymocyte globulin induction, all recipients took tacrolimus and steroids for approximately three years. Study-wide results and caveats: Present in recipient marrow, GvH clones included some that appeared first in ileum or blood.

Sequenced by immunoSEQ multiplex PCR; TCRdb stores in-frame clones only, minus some. The sample holds more than 13,000 clones, roughly 69% seen once. Graft-derived tissue was subjected to processing to liberate intraepithelial and lamina propria lymphocytes. The receptor comes from a human patient who received an intestinal transplant, so some T cells may come from the graft donor. Sequences were derived from ileum tissue, sampled just over 650 days after intestinal transplantation.

The CDR3 DNA sequence: TGCAGCGTTGAATTACCTACAGGAGACTACGAGCAGTACTTC. Amino acid sequence: CSVELPTGDYEQYF. The gene calls are TRBV29-1 and TRBJ2-7; D is possibly TRBD1 (5 bases). This CDR3 spans 14 amino acids. Trimming stripped 2 bases from V and 3 bases from J, with 14 bases between. CDR1 and CDR2 from the germline V gene are SQVTM and ANQGSEA.